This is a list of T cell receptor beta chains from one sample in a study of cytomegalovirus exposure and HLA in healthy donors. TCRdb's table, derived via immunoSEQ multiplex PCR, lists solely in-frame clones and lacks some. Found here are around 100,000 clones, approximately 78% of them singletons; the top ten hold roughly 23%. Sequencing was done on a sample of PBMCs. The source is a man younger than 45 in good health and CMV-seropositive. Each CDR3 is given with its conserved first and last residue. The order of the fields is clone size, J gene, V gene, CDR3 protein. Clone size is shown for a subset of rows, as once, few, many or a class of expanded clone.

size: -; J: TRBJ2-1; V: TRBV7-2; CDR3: CASSLILAANEQFF
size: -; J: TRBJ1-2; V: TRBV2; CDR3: CASSDRGAGGYTF
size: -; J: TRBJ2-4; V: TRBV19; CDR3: CASSPRAVPGAKNIQYF
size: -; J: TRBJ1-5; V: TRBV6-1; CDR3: CASSRQGIQPRHF
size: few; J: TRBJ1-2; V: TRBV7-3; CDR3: CASSVQPWGGGYTF
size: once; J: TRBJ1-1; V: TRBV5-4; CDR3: CASSLGTGWNEAFF
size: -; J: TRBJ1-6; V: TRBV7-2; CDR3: CASSSSRRNSPLHF
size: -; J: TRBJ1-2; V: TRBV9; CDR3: CASSDGGGSGNYGYTF
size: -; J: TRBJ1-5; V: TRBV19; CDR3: CASRADRVGQPQHF
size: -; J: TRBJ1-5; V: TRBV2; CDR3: CASSDLGGFDQPQHF
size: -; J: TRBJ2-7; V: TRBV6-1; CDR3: CASSRYEQYF
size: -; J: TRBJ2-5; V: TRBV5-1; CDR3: CASSARGGEEETQYF
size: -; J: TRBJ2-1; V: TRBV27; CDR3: CASSHTSEGEQFF
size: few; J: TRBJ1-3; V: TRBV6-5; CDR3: CASSSWGGHSGNTIYF
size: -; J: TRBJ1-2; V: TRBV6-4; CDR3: CASSFDRGAGGYTF
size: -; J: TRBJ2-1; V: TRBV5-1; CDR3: CASSLGAVSSYNEQFF
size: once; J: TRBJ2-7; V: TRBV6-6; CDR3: CASSPGGVAEQYF
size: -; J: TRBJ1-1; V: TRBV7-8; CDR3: CASSPPQGAGVNTEAFF
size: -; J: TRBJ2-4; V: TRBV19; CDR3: CASSIGRGLEGIQYF
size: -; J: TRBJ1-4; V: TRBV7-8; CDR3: CASSLAGRGEKLFF
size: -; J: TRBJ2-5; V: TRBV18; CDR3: CASSLQQRPETQYF
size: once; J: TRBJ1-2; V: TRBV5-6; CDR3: CASSLGQGLIYGYTF
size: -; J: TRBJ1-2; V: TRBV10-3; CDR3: CAISPGQANYGYTF
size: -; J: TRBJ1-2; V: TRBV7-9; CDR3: CASSFQALNYGYTF
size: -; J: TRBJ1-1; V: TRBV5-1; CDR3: CASSPAPSENTEAFF
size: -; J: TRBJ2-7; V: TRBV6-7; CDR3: CASSYSSIRQGSSYEQYF
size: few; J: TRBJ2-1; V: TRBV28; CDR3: CASSLAGGAYYNEQFF
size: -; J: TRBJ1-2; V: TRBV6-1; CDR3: CASRDRGHNYGYTF
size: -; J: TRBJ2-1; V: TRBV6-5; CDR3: CASSYQASASGEQFF
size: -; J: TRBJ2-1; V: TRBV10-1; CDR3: CASSESWTSGYNEQFF
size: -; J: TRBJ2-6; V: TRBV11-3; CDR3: CASSRRDSATGANVLTF
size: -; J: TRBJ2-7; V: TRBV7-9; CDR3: CSSTQDWSSYEQYF
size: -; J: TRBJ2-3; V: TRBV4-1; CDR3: CASSVDRVAGLTDTQYF
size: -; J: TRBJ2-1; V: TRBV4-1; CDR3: CASSPRAGASGARSEQFF
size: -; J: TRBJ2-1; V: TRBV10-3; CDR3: CAISVPNRIRGEQFF
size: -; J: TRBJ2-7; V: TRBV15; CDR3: CATSKSEATEQYF
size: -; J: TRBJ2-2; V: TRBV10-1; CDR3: CASSASGRAFPGELFF
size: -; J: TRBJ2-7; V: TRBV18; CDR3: CASSQTGGGTYEQYF
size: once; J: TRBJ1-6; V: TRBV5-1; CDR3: CASSPDRGRTSYNSPLHF
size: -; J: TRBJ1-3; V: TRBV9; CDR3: CASSVAGTSGNTIYF
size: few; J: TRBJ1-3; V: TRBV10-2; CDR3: CASTWSSGNTIYF
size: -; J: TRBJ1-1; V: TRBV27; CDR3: CASSPDGWTGSEAFF
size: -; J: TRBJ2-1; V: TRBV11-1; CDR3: CASSRGLNNEQFF
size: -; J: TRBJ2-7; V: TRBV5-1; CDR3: CASSYSLGQSSYEQYF
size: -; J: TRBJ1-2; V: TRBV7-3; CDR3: CASSLGGAPNYGYTF
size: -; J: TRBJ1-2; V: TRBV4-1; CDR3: CASSQDPEVPAHGYTF
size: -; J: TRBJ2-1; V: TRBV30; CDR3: CAWVSNGAYNEQFF
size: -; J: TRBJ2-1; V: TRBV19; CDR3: CASRLAISHNEQFF
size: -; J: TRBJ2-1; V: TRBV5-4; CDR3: CASSLAGGTGKVEQFF
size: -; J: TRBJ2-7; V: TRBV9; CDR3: CASSVDPGSIYEQYF
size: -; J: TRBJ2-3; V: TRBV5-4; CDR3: CASSLEQGLGTQYF
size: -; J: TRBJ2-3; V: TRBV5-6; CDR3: CASSLVGSSTDTQYF
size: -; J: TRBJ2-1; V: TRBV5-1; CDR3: CASSFAAVYNEQFF
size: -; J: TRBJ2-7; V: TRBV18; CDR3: CASSPSRGGYEQYF
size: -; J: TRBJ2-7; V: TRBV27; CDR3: CASSRTGQTYEQYF
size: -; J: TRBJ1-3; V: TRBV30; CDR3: CAWGGGSGNTIYF
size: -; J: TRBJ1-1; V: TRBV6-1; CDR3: CASSVTGQANTEAFF
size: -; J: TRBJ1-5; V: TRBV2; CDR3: CASSVRGPQPQHF
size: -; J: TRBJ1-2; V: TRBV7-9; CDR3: CASSPLGGRGYGYTF
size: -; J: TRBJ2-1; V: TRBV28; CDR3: CASSPVFLADRGKQFF